This record looks at one TCR beta chain sequence and its context. The antigen remains unidentified. The data were taken from a study of T cell responses to AZD1222 COVID-19 vaccine. Study information: Doses given second, at about 4 or about 12 weeks, were pooled.

Study-level points and caveats: Regions 160-218 and 743-854 dominated among vaccine-associated CD4 TCRs spanning spike. Among the donors, most were white British and more were female, and clonal diversity was possibly underestimated. Unmutated variant regions are reportedly targeted by nearly half of spike-specific TCRs.

Clones were read by immunoSEQ multiplex PCR, and TCRdb kept only the in-frame ones, dropping some. The sample has about 55,000 clones; around 92% are singletons. The sample was peripheral blood, taken on day 0 of AZD1222 vaccination. The origin of this receptor is an adult in good health.

The CDR3 here is CASSPPQGNRPQHF. The CDR3 DNA sequence: TGTGCCAGTAGCCCCCCGCAGGGGAACCGGCCCCAGCATTTT. This chain joins TRBV19 and TRBJ1-5; D perhaps matches TRBD1 (6 bases). The CDR3 loop spans 14 amino acids. V was trimmed by 6 bases and J by 9 bases, leaving 18 bases between them. CDR1 is LNHDA and CDR2 is SQIVND in the germline V gene (reference sequence).